This entry features one T cell receptor (beta chain) sequence. The clone's antigen remains unknown. Sequencing relied on an Illumina HiSeq 2000. TCR beta cDNA libraries were made by 5'RACE template switching that added a universal primer site and unique molecular identifiers. Synthesis of cDNA was primed from the TCR beta constant segment and was followed by two consecutive PCR amplification steps. For the original study's pipeline: MIGEC handled demultiplexing of the reads and grouping by UMI, while MiTCR was used to assemble and quantify clonotypes. To remove erroneous sequences, TCR cDNA sequences were retained only when supported by two or more reads. The tcR package was used for downstream repertoire analysis, with clonotypes matched between fractions based on CDR3 nucleotide sequence plus V segment. VDJmatch was used to annotate antigen specificity against VDJdb, with one amino acid substitution in CDR3 allowed. TCRdb reprocessed the sequencing reads and holds a single record per CDR3 protein sequence, with no DNA. The authors' filters were not applied to this entry. The table of this sample itemizes 400,000 to 450,000 distinct CDR3 sequences. 7.3% of the sample goes to the ten largest clones.

A commercial ELISA kit detecting HCMV-specific IgG in serum was used to determine HCMV serostatus. Ficoll density gradient centrifugation was used to isolate peripheral blood mononuclear cells from blood. The data derive from a study of T cells expressing NK-cell markers (dated by TCRdb to 2018 to 2021). About the study as a whole: TCR beta-chain repertoires were profiled in sorted CD3+CD56+NKG2C+, CD3+CD56+NKG2C- and CD3+CD56-NKG2C+ T-cell subsets from fewer than 10 donors. Among the eight sequenced donors, seven were HCMV-seropositive and one was HCMV-seronegative. All eight donors whose samples were sequenced were randomly selected healthy volunteers, three of them men and five women. Libraries were sequenced as 2 x 150 bp reads on Illumina HiSeq 2000/2500, MiSeq or NextSeq.

The germline V gene (reference sequence) provides CDR1 SSHAT and CDR2 FNYEAQ. CDR3 length: 16 amino acids, cysteine to phenylalanine. A DNA sequence was not provided. Paper-wide results and their limitations: Whether the expanded NKG2C-expressing T cell clones were specific for HCMV antigens remained unclear. In about six donors, the dominant CD3+CD56+NKG2C+ clonotypes were found to rank among the top 10 CD8+ clonotypes and to make up about 1.0-7.0% of CD8+ T cells. Those dominant clonotypes were again the most abundant among CD3+CD56-NKG2C+ cells in four donors, at roughly 25-65%.

Sequencing input: blood T cells: a sorted CD56 or NKG2C T cell subset, CD4+ or CD8+ T cells, or bulk PBMC T cells (not recorded which). The receptor was isolated from a woman between 18 and 69 years old in good health. This sequence uses TRBV7-7 and TRBJ2-7; without DNA, the TCRdb call of TRBD2 cannot be checked. The CDR3 protein: CASSLVPAGSFDEQYF.